This T cell receptor beta chain emerged from a study of somatic mutations in cytotoxic T cells in rheumatoid arthritis. The overall study: Flow sorting at nearly 100% purity was applied to some V beta antibody-stained T-cell populations, which included V beta1+ cells sequenced for TCRB. Study-level findings and limits: No significant CD8+ T-cell clonality difference was found between rheumatoid arthritis patients and age-matched controls. There was no knowledge of the antigen targets of the expanded CD8+ clones.

A word on this clone: Its target is not known.

Germline V gene sequence: CDR1 SQVTM, CDR2 ANQGSEA. V was pared by 5 bases and J by 2 bases, with 12 bases between. The CDR3 consists of 13 residues. Assay used: immunoSEQ multiplex PCR; TCRdb lists only in-frame clones, some missing. In the table there are some 18,000 clones, approximately 75% of which are singletons. Each population, CD4+ and CD8+ cells, was isolated by positive magnetic bead selection and checked for purity by flow cytometry. The chain uses TRBV29-1 and TRBJ1-2; D is unclear. Sequencing was carried out using CD8+ T cells sorted from blood. The receptor was isolated from an adult with rheumatoid arthritis. The CDR3 DNA reads as TGCAGCGTTAAGAGGACGACAAACTATGGCTACACCTTC. It yields the protein CSVKRTTNYGYTF.